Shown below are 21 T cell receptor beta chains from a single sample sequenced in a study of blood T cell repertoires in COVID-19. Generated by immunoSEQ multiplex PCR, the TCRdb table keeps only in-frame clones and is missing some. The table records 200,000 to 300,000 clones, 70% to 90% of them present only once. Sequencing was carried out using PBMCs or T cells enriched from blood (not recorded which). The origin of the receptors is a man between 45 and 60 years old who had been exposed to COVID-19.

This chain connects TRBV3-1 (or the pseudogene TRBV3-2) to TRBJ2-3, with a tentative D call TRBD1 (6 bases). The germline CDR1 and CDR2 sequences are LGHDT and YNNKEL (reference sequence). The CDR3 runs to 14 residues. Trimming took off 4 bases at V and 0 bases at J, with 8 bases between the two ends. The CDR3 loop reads CASSLTGSTDTQYF. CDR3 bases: TGTGCCAGCAGCCTCACAGGGAGCACAGATACGCAGTATTTT.

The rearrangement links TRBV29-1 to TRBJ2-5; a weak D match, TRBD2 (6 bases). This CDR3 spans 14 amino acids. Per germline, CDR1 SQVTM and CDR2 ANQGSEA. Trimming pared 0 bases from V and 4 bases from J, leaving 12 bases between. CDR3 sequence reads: CSVEEAGRGETQYF. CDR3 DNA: TGCAGCGTTGAAGAGGCAGGGCGGGGAGAGACCCAGTACTTC. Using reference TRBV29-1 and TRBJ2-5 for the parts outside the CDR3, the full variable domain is SAVISQKPSRDICQRGTSLTIQCQVDSQVTMMFWYRQQPGQSLTLIATANQGSEATYESGFVIDKFPISRPNLTFSTLTVSNMSPEDSSIYLCSVEEAGRGETQYFGPGTRLLVL.

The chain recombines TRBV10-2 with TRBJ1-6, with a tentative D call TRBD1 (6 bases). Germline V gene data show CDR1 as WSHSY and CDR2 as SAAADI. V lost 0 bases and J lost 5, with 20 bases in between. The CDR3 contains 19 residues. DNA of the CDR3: TGCGCCAGCAGTGAGTCGGCCTACAGGGTATGGGAAAATAATTCACCCCTCCACTTT. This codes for CASSESAYRVWENNSPLHF.

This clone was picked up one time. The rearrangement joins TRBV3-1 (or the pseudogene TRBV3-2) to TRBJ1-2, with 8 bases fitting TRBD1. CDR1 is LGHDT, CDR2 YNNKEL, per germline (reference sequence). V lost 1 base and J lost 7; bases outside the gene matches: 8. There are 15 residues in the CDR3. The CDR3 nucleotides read TGTGCCAGCAGCCAAGGGACAGGGTATTTAACTGGCTACACCTTC. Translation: CASSQGTGYLTGYTF.

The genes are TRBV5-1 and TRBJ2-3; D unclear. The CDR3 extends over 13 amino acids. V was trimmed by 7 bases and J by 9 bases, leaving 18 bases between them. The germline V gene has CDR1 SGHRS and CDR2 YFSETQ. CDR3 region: CASGQATSETQYF. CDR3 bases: TGCGCCAGCGGGCAGGCGACCTCCGAAACGCAGTATTTT.

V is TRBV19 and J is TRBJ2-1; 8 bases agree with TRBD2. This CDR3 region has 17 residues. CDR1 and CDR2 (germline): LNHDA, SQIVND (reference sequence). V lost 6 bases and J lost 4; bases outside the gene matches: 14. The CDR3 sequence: CASSPLIRSGAYNEQFF. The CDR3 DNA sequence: TGTGCCAGTAGCCCTTTGATCCGTAGCGGGGCGTACAATGAGCAGTTCTTC.

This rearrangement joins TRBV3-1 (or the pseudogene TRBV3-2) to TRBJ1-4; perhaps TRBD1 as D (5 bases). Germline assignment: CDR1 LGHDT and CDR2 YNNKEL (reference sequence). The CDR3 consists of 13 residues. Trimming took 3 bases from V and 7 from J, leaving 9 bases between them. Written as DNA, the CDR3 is TGTGCCAGCAGCCAGGGGCCTGGTGAAAAACTGTTTTTT. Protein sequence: CASSQGPGEKLFF.

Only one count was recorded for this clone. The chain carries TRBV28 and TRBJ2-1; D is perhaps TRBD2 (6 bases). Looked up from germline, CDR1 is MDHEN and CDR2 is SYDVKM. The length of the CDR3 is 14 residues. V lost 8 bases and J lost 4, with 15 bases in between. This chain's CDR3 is CASGGSLPYNEQFF. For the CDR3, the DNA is TGTGCCAGCGGGGGGTCCCTCCCATACAATGAGCAGTTCTTC.

CDR3 sequence reads: CATNPGTGTNSPLHF. The DNA of the CDR3 is TGCGCCACCAATCCTGGGACAGGGACGAATTCACCCCTCCACTTT. The chain recombines TRBV5-1 with TRBJ1-6, with 9 bases aligning to TRBD1. V lost 9 bases and J lost 7; bases outside the gene matches: 11. Germline-derived CDR1 and CDR2 are SGHRS and YFSETQ. This CDR3 contains 15 residues.

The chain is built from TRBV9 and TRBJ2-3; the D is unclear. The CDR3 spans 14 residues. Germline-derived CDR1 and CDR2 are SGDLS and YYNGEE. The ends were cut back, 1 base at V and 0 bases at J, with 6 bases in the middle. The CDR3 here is CASSVLSSTDTQYF. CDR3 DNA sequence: TGTGCCAGCAGCGTACTCAGTAGCACAGATACGCAGTATTTT. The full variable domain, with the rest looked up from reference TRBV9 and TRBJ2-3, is DSGVTQTPKHLITATGQRVTLRCSPRSGDLSVYWYQQSLDQGLQFLIQYYNGEERAKGNILERFSAQQFPDLHSELNLSSLELGDSALYFCASSVLSSTDTQYFGPGTRLTVL.

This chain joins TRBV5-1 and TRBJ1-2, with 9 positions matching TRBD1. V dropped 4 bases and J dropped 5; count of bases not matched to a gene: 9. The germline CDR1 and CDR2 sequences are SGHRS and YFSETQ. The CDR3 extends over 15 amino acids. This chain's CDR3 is CASSTGQGTSYGYTF. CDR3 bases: TGCGCCAGCAGCACAGGACAGGGGACGAGTTATGGCTACACCTTC.

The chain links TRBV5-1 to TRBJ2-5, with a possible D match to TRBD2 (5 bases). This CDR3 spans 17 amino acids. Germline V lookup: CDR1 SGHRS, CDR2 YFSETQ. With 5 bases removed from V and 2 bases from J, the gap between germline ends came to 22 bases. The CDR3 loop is CASSEPMIALGQETQYF. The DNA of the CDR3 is TGCGCCAGCAGTGAACCTATGATAGCGCTTGGACAAGAGACCCAGTACTTC.

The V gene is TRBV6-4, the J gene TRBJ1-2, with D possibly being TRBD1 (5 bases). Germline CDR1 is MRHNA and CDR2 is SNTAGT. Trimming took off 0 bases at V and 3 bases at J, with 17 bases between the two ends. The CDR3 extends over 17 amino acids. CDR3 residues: CASSDSIIAGRHYGYTF. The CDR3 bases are TGTGCCAGCAGTGACTCGATTATCGCGGGACGTCACTATGGCTACACCTTC.

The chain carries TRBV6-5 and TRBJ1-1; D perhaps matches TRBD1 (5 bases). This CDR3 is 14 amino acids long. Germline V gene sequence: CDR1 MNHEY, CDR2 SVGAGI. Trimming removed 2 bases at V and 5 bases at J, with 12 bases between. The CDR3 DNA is TGTGCCAGCAGTTACCGTGGGCGGGGGACTGAAGCTTTCTTT. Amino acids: CASSYRGRGTEAFF.

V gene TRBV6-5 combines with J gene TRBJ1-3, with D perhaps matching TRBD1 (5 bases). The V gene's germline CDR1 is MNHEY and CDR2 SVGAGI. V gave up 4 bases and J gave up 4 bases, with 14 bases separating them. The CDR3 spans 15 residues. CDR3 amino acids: CASSSRGSSGNTIYF. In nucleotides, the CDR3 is TGTGCCAGCAGTTCCCGGGGGTCTTCCGGAAACACCATATATTTT.

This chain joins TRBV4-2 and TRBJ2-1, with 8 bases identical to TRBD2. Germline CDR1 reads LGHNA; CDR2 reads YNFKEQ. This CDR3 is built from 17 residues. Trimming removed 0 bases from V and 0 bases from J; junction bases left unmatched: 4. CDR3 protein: CASSQEPSGSSYNEQFF. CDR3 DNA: TGTGCCAGCAGCCAAGAACCCAGCGGGAGCTCCTACAATGAGCAGTTCTTC.

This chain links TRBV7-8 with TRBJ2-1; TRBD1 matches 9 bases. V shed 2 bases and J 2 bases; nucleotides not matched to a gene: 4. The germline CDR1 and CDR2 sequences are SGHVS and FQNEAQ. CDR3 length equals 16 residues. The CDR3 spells CASSLTGGWTYNEQFF. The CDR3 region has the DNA TGTGCCAGCAGCTTAACAGGGGGCTGGACCTACAATGAGCAGTTCTTC.

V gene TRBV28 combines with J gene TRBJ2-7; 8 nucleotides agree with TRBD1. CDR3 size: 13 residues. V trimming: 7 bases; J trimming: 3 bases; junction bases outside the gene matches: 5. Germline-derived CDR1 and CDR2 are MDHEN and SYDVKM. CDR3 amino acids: CASTRTGYYEQYF. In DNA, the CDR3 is TGTGCCAGCACGCGGACAGGGTACTACGAGCAGTACTTC.

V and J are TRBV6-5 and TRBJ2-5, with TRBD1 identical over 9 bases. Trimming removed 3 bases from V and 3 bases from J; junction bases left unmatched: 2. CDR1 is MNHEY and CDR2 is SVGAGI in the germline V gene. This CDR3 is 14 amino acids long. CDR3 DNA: TGTGCCAGCAGTTATTGGGACAGGGAAGAGACCCAGTACTTC. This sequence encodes CASSYWDREETQYF.

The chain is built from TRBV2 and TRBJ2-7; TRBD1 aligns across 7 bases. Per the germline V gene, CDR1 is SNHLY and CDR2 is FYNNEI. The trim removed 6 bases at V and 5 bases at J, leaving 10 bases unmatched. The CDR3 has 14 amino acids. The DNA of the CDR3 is TGTGCCAGCAGACAGACAGGGCCGGCGGACGAGCAGTACGTC. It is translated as CASRQTGPADEQYV.

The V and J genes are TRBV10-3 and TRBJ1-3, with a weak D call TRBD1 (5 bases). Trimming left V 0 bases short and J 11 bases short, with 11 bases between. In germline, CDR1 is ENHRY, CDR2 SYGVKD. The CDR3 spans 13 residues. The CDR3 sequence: CAISESTDSPIYF. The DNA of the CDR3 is TGTGCCATCAGTGAGTCTACAGACAGTCCCATATATTTT.